These 4 T cell receptor beta chains came from one sample sequenced in a study of cytomegalovirus exposure and HLA in healthy donors. This PCR relied on a set of 60 Vbeta primers and 13 Jbeta primers. Sequenced by immunoSEQ multiplex PCR; TCRdb stores in-frame clones only, minus some. The table lists 180,000 or so clones, about 9% of them singletons. Material: PBMCs. The receptors were sampled from a woman aged 30 to 39 in good health and CMV-seropositive.

This clone was recorded a few times. The J gene is TRBJ1-1, the V gene TRBV7-8; D might be TRBD1 (5 bases). With 4 bases removed from V and 0 bases from J, the gap between germline ends came to 18 bases. The CDR3 has 17 residues. Germline CDR1 is SGHVS and CDR2 is FQNEAQ. The CDR3 loop reads CASSSEAWGRVNTEAFF. In nucleotides, the CDR3 is TGTGCCAGCAGCTCGGAAGCATGGGGCAGGGTGAACACTGAAGCTTTCTTT.

The DNA of the CDR3 is TGTGCCAGCAGCTTAAATCAGGGGGATGGCTACACCTTC. Residues: CASSLNQGDGYTF. The chain couples TRBV11-2 to TRBJ1-2; TRBD1 matches 7 bases. CDR1 is SGHAT, CDR2 FQNNGV, per germline. The CDR3 runs to 13 residues. The ends lost 2 bases at V and 6 bases at J; junction bases unmatched: 3.

This clone was seen more than once but under ten times. V is TRBV21-1 and J is TRBJ2-7; the tabulated D call, TRBD2, remains unverified against the DNA. TRBV21-1 is a pseudogene segment. The CDR3 runs to 18 residues. CDR3 residues: CASLTHEGTTPLRKGQYF. The CDR3 DNA reads as TGTGCCAGCCTTACGCATGAGGGAACTACCCCATTACGGAAGGGGCAGTACTTC.

This clone was observed a handful of times. The J gene is TRBJ2-7, the V gene TRBV5-4; 12 bases are a match to TRBD1. Germline assignment: CDR1 SGHNT and CDR2 YYREEE (reference sequence). This CDR3 spans 14 amino acids. Germline trimming cut 3 bases from V and 7 bases from J; bases unmatched to any gene: 5. CDR3 region: CASSWGQGAGEQYF. The CDR3 DNA is TGTGCCAGCAGCTGGGGACAGGGGGCCGGGGAGCAGTACTTC.